A selection of T cell receptor beta chains follows, all from one sample in a study of T cell responses to AZD1222 COVID-19 vaccine. Sequencing used immunoSEQ multiplex PCR; TCRdb keeps in-frame clones, though not all of them. The sample shows fewer than 30,000 clones, 78% of them seen only once. Here the sequenced sample was peripheral blood, taken on day 0 of AZD1222 vaccination. These receptors all come from an adult in good health. Each CDR3 is given with its conserved first and last residue. D genes are given only for firm matches. Clone size is given for some rows only: seen once, a few or many times, or a class if the clone is expanded.

D | J | size | V | CDR3 | DNA
. | TRBJ2-7 | few | TRBV10-2 | CASSESQGSYEQYF | TGCGCCAGCAGTGAGTCTCAGGGGTCCTACGAGCAGTACTTC
TRBD1 | TRBJ2-2 | . | TRBV2 | CASKSDRTNTGELFF | TGTGCCAGCAAATCGGACAGGACGAACACCGGGGAGCTGTTTTTT
. | TRBJ1-4 | few | TRBV6-5 | CASSYSWDQVAKLFF | TGTGCCAGCAGTTACTCGTGGGATCAGGTTGCAAAACTGTTTTTT
TRBD1 | TRBJ1-1 | . | TRBV6-2/TRBV6-3 | CASSYSGTGGYTEAFF | TGTGCCAGCAGTTACTCCGGGACAGGGGGATACACTGAAGCTTTCTTT
. | TRBJ1-6 | . | TRBV18 | CASSPSGGQQSPLHF | TGTGCCAGCTCACCAAGCGGAGGACAGCAATCACCCCTCCACTTT
. | TRBJ1-4 | . | TRBV5-1 | CASSLERLNEKLFF | TGCGCCAGCAGCTTGGAACGCCTTAATGAAAAACTGTTTTTT
TRBD1 | TRBJ1-2 | medium-sized | TRBV9 | CASSPSGTGFGYTF | TGTGCCAGCAGCCCGAGCGGGACAGGGTTTGGCTACACCTTC
. | TRBJ2-2 | . | TRBV4-1 | CASSQRPEPPGELFF | TGCGCCAGCAGCCAAAGGCCGGAGCCCCCCGGGGAGCTGTTTTTT
. | TRBJ1-1 | once | TRBV12-3/TRBV12-4 | CASSSGDRGAFF | TGTGCCAGCAGTTCCGGCGACAGAGGGGCTTTCTTT
. | TRBJ2-7 | . | TRBV9 | CASSVGGGLAYEQYF | TGTGCCAGCAGCGTAGGAGGGGGATTAGCCTACGAGCAGTACTTC
. | TRBJ1-6 | . | TRBV30 | CAWSALRTPLHF | TGTGCCTGGAGTGCCCTGCGGACACCCCTCCACTTT
. | TRBJ2-3 | . | TRBV6-5 | CASSSLDGTQYF | TGTGCCAGCAGTTCCCTAGACGGTACGCAGTATTTT
. | TRBJ2-6 | . | TRBV18 | CASSPRLPGSGANVLTF | TGTGCCAGCTCACCTAGGCTCCCGGGCTCTGGGGCCAACGTCCTGACTTTC
. | TRBJ2-3 | . | TRBV5-1 | CASSPRIAQGTDTQYF | TGCGCCAGCAGCCCGCGGATAGCCCAGGGCACAGATACGCAGTATTTT
. | TRBJ1-6 | . | TRBV10-3 | CAIRPGPYNSPLHF | TGTGCCATCAGACCGGGCCCCTATAATTCACCCCTCCACTTT
TRBD1 | TRBJ1-6 | . | TRBV4-1 | CASSQGNRGRGGENSPLHF | TGCGCCAGCAGCCAAGGGAATAGAGGGCGAGGGGGCGAGAATTCACCCCTCCACTTT
. | TRBJ2-3 | . | TRBV29-1 | CSVGGQGRDTQYF | TGCAGCGTTGGTGGGCAGGGTAGGGATACGCAGTATTTT
TRBD2 | TRBJ2-1 | . | TRBV11-2 | CASSDTRGGDEQFF | TGTGCCAGCAGCGATACCCGGGGGGGAGATGAGCAGTTCTTC
TRBD2 | TRBJ2-3 | . | TRBV7-2 | CASSLAGTSGPDTQYF | TGTGCCAGCAGCTTAGCCGGGACTAGCGGTCCAGATACGCAGTATTTT
TRBD1 | TRBJ2-7 | . | TRBV11-1 | CASSSFTGGGSYEQYF | TGTGCCAGCAGCTCATTTACAGGGGGCGGCTCCTACGAGCAGTACTTC
TRBD1 | TRBJ1-6 | . | TRBV18 | CASSPDRGPGSPLHF | TGTGCCAGCTCACCGGACAGGGGGCCGGGATCACCCCTCCACTTT
. | TRBJ2-5 | . | TRBV2 | CASSEIGETQYF | TGTGCCAGCAGTGAAATCGGAGAGACCCAGTACTTC
. | TRBJ1-2 | . | TRBV29-1 | CSGTDDGYGYTF | TGCAGCGGGACAGACGATGGCTATGGCTACACCTTC
. | TRBJ1-5 | once | TRBV10-3 | CAISGTDQPQHF | TGTGCCATCAGTGGGACAGATCAGCCCCAGCATTTT
. | TRBJ1-1 | . | TRBV5-1 | CASASLRDGGEAFF | TGCGCCAGCGCGTCACTCCGTGATGGGGGCGAAGCTTTCTTT
TRBD1 | TRBJ1-5 | . | TRBV27 | CASRDPGGPQHF | TGTGCCAGCAGAGACCCAGGGGGGCCCCAGCATTTT
. | TRBJ1-2 | . | TRBV30 | CAWSVLEYGYTF | TGTGCCTGGAGTGTCTTAGAGTATGGCTACACCTTC